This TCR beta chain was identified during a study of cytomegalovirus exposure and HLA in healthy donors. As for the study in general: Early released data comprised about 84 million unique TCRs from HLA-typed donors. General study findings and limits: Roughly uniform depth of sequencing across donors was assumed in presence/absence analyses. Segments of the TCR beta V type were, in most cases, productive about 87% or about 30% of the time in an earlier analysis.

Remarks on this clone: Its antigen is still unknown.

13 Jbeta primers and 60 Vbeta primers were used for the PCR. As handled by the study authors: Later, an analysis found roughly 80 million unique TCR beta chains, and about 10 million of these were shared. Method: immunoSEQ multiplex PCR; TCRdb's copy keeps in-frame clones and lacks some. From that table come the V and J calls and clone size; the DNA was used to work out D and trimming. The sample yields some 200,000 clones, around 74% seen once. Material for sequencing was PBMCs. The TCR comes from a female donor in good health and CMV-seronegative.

The CDR3 is CASSEGTGVTYEQYF. As DNA, the CDR3 is TGTGCCAGCAGTGAAGGGACCGGGGTAACCTACGAGCAGTACTTC. The rearrangement uses TRBV6-1 and TRBJ2-7, with a tentative D call TRBD2 (5 bases). The V gene's germline CDR1 is MNHNS and CDR2 SASEGT. The CDR3 extends over 15 amino acids. With 1 base removed from V and 2 bases from J, the gap between germline ends came to 12 bases.